This is a list of T cell receptor beta chains from one sample in a study of shared clonotypes between healthy human individuals. Sequencing was performed with immunoSEQ multiplex PCR; in TCRdb, only in-frame clones are kept and a portion is missing. The sample shows just over 2,000,000 clones, roughly 94% of them seen only once. Sequencing was performed on naive CD4+ T cells sorted from blood. Receptors originate from a man younger than 35 in good health. Both conserved end residues are part of each CDR3. A D gene is named only where the DNA matches it firmly. Only some rows state a clone size, as once, few, many or a class for expanded clones.

TRBV28	TRBD1	NA	TRBJ2-1	CASSFSGQGENEQFF	TGTGCCAGCAGTTTTTCTGGACAGGGTGAAAATGAGCAGTTCTTC
TRBV6-1	TRBD1	NA	TRBJ1-5	CASSGRDSPSNQPQHF	TGTGCCAGCAGTGGCCGGGACAGCCCTAGCAATCAGCCCCAGCATTTT
TRBV7-6	NA	NA	TRBJ1-6	CASSLASDNSPLHF	TGTGCCAGCAGCTTAGCGTCTGATAATTCACCCCTCCACTTT
TRBV25-1	TRBD2	NA	TRBJ2-7	CASSEWREGLAEQYF	TGTGCCAGCAGTGAATGGCGGGAGGGCCTGGCCGAGCAGTACTTC
TRBV7-9	NA	NA	TRBJ2-3	CASSSPTQTVSLDTQYF	TGTGCCAGCAGCTCCCCGACCCAGACAGTATCGCTGGATACGCAGTATTTT
TRBV7-2	NA	NA	TRBJ2-7	CASSLALGDEQYF	TGTGCCAGCAGCTTAGCGCTTGGGGACGAGCAGTACTTC
TRBV5-6	NA	NA	TRBJ2-7	CASSRESYEQYF	TGTGCCAGCAGCCGGGAATCCTACGAGCAGTACTTC
TRBV7-9	TRBD2	NA	TRBJ2-5	CASSLGLAAGETQYF	TGTGCCAGCAGCTTGGGACTAGCGGCGGGAGAGACCCAGTACTTC
TRBV23-1	NA	NA	TRBJ2-7	CASSQLGYEQYF	TGCGCCAGCAGCCAGTTGGGTTACGAGCAGTACTTC
TRBV28	NA	NA	TRBJ1-5	CASSLAILDLLDSNQPQHF	TGTGCCAGCAGTTTAGCCATACTAGATTTACTAGATAGCAATCAGCCCCAGCATTTT
TRBV4-3	NA	NA	TRBJ2-1	CASSQDPGLGGGEQFF	TGCGCCAGCAGCCAAGATCCAGGACTAGGGGGTGGGGAGCAGTTCTTC
TRBV28	TRBD1	NA	TRBJ1-3	CASRNRGSGNTIYF	TGTGCCAGCAGAAACAGGGGTAGCGGAAACACCATATATTTT
TRBV5-1	TRBD1	NA	TRBJ2-5	CASSLGGTVFQETQYF	TGCGCCAGCAGCTTGGGGGGGACAGTGTTTCAAGAGACCCAGTACTTC
TRBV7-2	TRBD1	NA	TRBJ1-6	CASSRGQGTGSPLHF	TGTGCCAGCAGCCGCGGACAGGGGACGGGTTCACCCCTCCACTTT
TRBV2	NA	NA	TRBJ2-3	CASSRSTDTQYF	TGTGCCAGCAGTCGTAGCACAGATACGCAGTATTTT
TRBV28	NA	NA	TRBJ2-2	CASSRRPGNTGELFF	TGTGCCAGCAGCCGTCGGCCGGGGAACACCGGGGAGCTGTTTTTT
TRBV7-2	NA	NA	TRBJ2-7	CASSLLRDSYEQYF	TGTGCCAGCAGCTTATTAAGGGATTCCTACGAGCAGTACTTC
TRBV5-1	NA	once	TRBJ1-1	CASSLGGTKVNTEAFF	TGCGCCAGCAGCTTGGGCGGGACAAAAGTGAACACTGAAGCTTTCTTT
TRBV6-1	TRBD1	few	TRBJ1-5	CASSEEGASNQPQHF	TGTGCCAGCAGTGAAGAGGGGGCGAGCAATCAGCCCCAGCATTTT
TRBV4-1	NA	NA	TRBJ1-3	CASSQGLLAGNTIYF	TGCGCCAGCAGCCAAGGGTTGTTAGCGGGAAACACCATATATTTT
TRBV5-1	NA	NA	TRBJ1-1	CASSSTLLGQNTEAFF	TGCGCCAGCAGCTCCACCCTATTGGGCCAGAACACTGAAGCTTTCTTT
TRBV29-1	NA	NA	TRBJ2-7	CSVEDLGTQQYF	TGCAGCGTTGAAGATCTCGGGACACAGCAGTACTTC
TRBV7-3	NA	NA	TRBJ2-3	CASSLYPSGGTDTQYF	TGTGCCAGCAGCTTATATCCCTCCGGGGGAACAGATACGCAGTATTTT
TRBV4-3	TRBD1	once	TRBJ2-7	CASSRHRGYYEQYF	TGCGCCAGCAGCCGACACAGGGGGTACTACGAGCAGTACTTC
TRBV28	NA	NA	TRBJ1-2	CASSPRGYGYTF	TGTGCCAGCAGCCCCAGGGGTTATGGCTACACCTTC
TRBV18	NA	once	TRBJ2-2	CASSPLAPNTGELFF	TGTGCCAGCTCACCCCTAGCCCCGAACACCGGGGAGCTGTTTTTT
TRBV6-5	NA	NA	TRBJ2-1	CASSYFGSRENNEQFF	TGTGCCAGCAGTTACTTTGGGAGCCGGGAGAACAATGAGCAGTTCTTC
TRBV7-2	NA	NA	TRBJ2-2	CASSRRQPNTGELFF	TGTGCCAGCAGTCGTCGACAACCAAACACCGGGGAGCTGTTTTTT
TRBV7-3	NA	once	TRBJ2-2	CASSLGTGELFF	TGTGCCAGCAGCTTAGGAACCGGGGAGCTGTTTTTT
TRBV10-3	NA	NA	TRBJ2-7	CAIGDRTSYEQYF	TGTGCCATTGGGGACAGGACTAGCTACGAGCAGTACTTC